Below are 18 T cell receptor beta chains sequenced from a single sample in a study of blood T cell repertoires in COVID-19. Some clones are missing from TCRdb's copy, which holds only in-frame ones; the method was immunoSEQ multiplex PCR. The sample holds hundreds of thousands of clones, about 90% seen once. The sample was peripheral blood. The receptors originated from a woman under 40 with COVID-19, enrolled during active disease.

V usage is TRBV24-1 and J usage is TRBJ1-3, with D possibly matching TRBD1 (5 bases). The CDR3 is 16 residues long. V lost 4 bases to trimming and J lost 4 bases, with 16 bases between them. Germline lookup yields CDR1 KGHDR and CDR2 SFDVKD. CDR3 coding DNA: TGTGCCACCAGTGAGATACAGGTCGTACTGGGAAACACCATATATTTT. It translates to CATSEIQVVLGNTIYF.

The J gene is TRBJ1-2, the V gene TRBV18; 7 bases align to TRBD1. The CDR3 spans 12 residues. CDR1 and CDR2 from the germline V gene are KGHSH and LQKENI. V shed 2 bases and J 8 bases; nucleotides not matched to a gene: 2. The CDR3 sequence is CASSPGQEGYTF. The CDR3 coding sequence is TGTGCCAGCTCACCAGGACAGGAGGGCTACACCTTC.

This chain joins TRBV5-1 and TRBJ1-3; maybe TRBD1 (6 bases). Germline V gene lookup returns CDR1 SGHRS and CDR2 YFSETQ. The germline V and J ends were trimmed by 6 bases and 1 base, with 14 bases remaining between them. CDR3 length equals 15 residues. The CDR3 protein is CASKPGQESGNTIYF. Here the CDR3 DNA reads TGCGCCAGCAAGCCGGGACAAGAATCTGGAAACACCATATATTTT.

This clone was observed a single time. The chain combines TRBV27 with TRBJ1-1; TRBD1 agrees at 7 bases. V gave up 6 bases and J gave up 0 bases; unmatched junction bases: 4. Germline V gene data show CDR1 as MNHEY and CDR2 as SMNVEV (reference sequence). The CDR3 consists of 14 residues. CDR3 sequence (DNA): TGTGCCAGCAGGACGGACAGGTTGAACACTGAAGCTTTCTTT. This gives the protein CASRTDRLNTEAFF.

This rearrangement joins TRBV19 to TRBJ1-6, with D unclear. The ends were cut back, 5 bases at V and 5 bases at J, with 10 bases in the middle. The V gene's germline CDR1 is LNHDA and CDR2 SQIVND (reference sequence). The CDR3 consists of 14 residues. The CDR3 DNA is TGTGCCAGTAGTTACGGGGTCCATAATTCACCCCTCCACTTT. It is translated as CASSYGVHNSPLHF.

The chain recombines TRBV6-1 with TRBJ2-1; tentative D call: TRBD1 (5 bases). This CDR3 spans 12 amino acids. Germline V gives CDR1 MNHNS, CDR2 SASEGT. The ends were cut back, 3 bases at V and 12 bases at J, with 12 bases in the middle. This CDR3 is CASSENRNMQFF. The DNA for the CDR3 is TGTGCCAGCAGTGAGAACAGGAACATGCAGTTCTTC.

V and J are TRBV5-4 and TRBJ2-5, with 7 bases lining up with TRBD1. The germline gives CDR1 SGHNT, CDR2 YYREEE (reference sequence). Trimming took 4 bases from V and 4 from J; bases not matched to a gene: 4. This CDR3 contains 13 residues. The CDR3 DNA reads TGTGCCAGCAGCAGGGGACAGAGAGAGACCCAGTACTTC. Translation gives CASSRGQRETQYF.

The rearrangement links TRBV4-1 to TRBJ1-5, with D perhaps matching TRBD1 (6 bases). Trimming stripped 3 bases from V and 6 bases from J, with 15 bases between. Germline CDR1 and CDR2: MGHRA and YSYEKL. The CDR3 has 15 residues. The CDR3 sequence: CASSHYAGEGQPQHF. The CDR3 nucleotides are TGCGCCAGCAGCCATTACGCAGGGGAGGGTCAGCCCCAGCATTTT.

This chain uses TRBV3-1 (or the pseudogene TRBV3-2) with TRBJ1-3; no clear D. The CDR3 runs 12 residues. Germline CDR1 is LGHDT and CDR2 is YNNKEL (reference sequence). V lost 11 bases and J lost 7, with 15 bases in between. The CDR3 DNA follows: TGTGCCGCAAGAGGGAATTTTAACACCATATATTTT. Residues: CAARGNFNTIYF.

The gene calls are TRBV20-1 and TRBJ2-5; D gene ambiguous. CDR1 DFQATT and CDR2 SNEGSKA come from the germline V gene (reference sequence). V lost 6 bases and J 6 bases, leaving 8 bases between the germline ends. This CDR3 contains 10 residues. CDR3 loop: CSAASQTQYF. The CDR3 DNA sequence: TGCAGTGCGGCCTCTCAGACCCAGTACTTC.

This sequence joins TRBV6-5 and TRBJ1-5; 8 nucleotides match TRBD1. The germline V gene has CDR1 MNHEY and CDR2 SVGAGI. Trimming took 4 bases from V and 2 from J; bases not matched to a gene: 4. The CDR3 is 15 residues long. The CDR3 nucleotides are TGTGCCAGCAGTTCCGACAGGGGAGGCAATCAGCCCCAGCATTTT. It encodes CASSSDRGGNQPQHF.

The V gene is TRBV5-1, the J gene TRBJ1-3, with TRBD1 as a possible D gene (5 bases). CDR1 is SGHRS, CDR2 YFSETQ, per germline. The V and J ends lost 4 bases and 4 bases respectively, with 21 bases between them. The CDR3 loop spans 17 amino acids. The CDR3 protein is CASSRRGPQEGGNTIYF. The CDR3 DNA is TGCGCCAGCAGCCGGCGGGGCCCGCAAGAAGGGGGAAACACCATATATTTT.

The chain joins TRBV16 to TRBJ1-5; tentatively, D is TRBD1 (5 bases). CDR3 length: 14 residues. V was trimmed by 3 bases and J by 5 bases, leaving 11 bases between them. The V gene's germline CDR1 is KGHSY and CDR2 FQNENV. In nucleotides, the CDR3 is TGTGCCAGCAGCCATAGACAGAGTCATCAGCCCCAGCATTTT. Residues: CASSHRQSHQPQHF.

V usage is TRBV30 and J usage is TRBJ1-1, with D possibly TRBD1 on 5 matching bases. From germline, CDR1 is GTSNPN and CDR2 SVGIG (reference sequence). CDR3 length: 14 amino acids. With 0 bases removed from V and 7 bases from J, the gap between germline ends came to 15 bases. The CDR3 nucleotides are TGTGCCTGGAGTGTCGTGCAGGGTGGGGTTGAAGCTTTCTTT. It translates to CAWSVVQGGVEAFF.

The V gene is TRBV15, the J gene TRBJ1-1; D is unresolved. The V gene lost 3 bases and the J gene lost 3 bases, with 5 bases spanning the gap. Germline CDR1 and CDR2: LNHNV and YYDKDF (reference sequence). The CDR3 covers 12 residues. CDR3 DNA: TGTGCCACCAGCAGGTCATACACTGAAGCTTTCTTT. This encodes CATSRSYTEAFF. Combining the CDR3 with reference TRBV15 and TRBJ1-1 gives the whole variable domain DAMVIQNPRYQVTQFGKPVTLSCSQTLNHNVMYWYQQKSSQAPKLLFHYYDKDFNNEADTPDNFQSRRPNTSFCFLDIRSPGLGDTAMYLCATSRSYTEAFFGQGTRLTVV.

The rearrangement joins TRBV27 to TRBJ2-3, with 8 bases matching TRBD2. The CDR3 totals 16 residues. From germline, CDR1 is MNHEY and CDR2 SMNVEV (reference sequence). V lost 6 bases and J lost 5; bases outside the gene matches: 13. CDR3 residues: CASRPLPGGPGDTQYF. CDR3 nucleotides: TGTGCCAGCAGACCCCTCCCGGGGGGGCCTGGAGATACGCAGTATTTT.

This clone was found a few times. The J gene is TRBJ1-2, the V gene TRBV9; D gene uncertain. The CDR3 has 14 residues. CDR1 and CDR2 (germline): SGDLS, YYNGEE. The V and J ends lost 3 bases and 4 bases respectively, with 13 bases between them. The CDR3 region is CASSGPRFSYGYTF. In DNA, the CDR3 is TGTGCCAGCAGCGGCCCGAGGTTTAGCTATGGCTACACCTTC.

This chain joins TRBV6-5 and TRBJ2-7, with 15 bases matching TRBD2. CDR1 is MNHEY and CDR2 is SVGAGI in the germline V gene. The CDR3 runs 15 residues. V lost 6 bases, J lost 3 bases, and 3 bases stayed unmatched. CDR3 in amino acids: CASRGLAGGDYEQYF. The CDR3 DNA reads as TGTGCCAGCAGAGGACTAGCGGGGGGGGACTACGAGCAGTACTTC.